This T cell receptor (beta chain) was captured in a study of T cell repertoires in cytomegalovirus infection (dated by TCRdb to about 2019). Context from the whole study: The HLA type of each donor mattered for the analysis, because public TCR beta signatures pointed to carriage of CMV infection along with the matching HLA type. Here is what the overall study found, with its caveats: In both this cohort and an independent cohort of 352 donors, the cumulative frequency of public TCR beta family members distinguished carriers of CMV infection plus the relevant HLA type. The ex vivo response was dominated by HLA-C-restricted CMV-specific TCR beta clonotypes, which also provided the single most frequent clonotype in two of eight donors.

Concerning this clonotype: Its antigen remains unidentified. Base qualities are missing; no much larger clone stands one base away.

TCRdb names Illumina HiSeq 1500 as the instrument used. Using fastp trimming at Q25 and MiXCR clonotype assembly, TCRdb reanalyzed the public sequencing data and kept in-frame beta chains. Each entry is one CDR3 protein sequence, shown with its most common DNA and genes. This sample lists 200,000 to 300,000 distinct CDR3 sequences; 9.1% were detected once. The ten largest clones capture approximately 15% of the sample. Trimming costs V 7 bases and J 8 bases, and their ends lie 17 bases apart. The CDR3, cysteine through phenylalanine, is 12 amino acids long. The only DNA kept is the CDR3, 36 bases in frame from the first base. The germline V gene encodes CDR1 SQVTM and CDR2 ANQGSEA.

The receptor was derived from a human donor in good health (CMV status not recorded). Some clones in this sample may be carry-over from other donors' samples. Here the chain combines TRBV29-1 and TRBJ1-2; no D segment can be confidently identified. Source material: PBMCs. The CDR3 in this case is CSARGSGEGYTF. The sequenced DNA: TGCAGCGCCCGAGGGTCCGGAGAGGGCTACACCTTC.